This paragraph reports one T cell receptor beta chain. This clonotype was counted only a few times. No antigen is known for it. Base qualities were left out, and no much larger clone turns up one base away. The CDR3 measures 17 amino acids from cysteine to phenylalanine. Only CDR3 DNA is held: 51 bases, read in frame from base 1. Per the germline V gene (reference sequence), LGHDT is the CDR1 and YNNKEL is the CDR2. Unmatched junction bases come to 13, with V trimmed by 4 bases and J by 3 bases. These data come from a study of CD8 T cells in ankylosing spondylitis (dated by TCRdb to about 2017). Broadly, across the study: The study profiled T cell receptor beta repertoires in healthy donors and ankylosing spondylitis patients to find disease-linked TCR variants. In total, the full study cohort was made up of about 99 healthy donors and more than 20 ankylosing spondylitis patients. Samples of peripheral blood were taken, and for ankylosing spondylitis patients, synovial fluid was collected as well. Summary of the overall study and its limitations: According to the report, matched synovial fluid samples from ankylosing spondylitis patients were significantly enriched for the disease-linked clones. Some TCR beta motif variants had previously been reported in synovial fluid and blood of reactive arthritis patients, which suggested common disease-initiation mechanisms. The disease-linked clones had a CD8+ phenotype and were found at relatively low frequencies in peripheral blood. Blood from ankylosing spondylitis patients appeared to be characterized by a TCR beta motif composed of under 10 highly homologous amino acid variants.

Instrument used: Illumina HiSeq 2500. Quantitative 5'-RACE with molecular barcodes was used to prepare TCR beta libraries. The authors' analysis ran thus. Disease-linked TCR variants were identified with a new computational method built on a probabilistic model of VDJ rearrangement. TCRdb's own reprocessing of the public reads used fastp at Q25 and MiXCR and kept productive beta chains. Every CDR3 protein is listed once, alongside the most common genes and DNA of its rows. The V and J calls shown here were made by TCRdb, not taken from the authors' results. Across this sample there are a few hundred thousand distinct CDR3 sequences, with 20% to 25% seen only once. In total, the top ten clones hold about 16% of the sample.

The V gene is TRBV3-1 and the J gene is TRBJ2-7; TRBD2 matches 9 bases in the middle. Input material: blood, either unsorted or a sorted T cell fraction (not recorded which). This receptor was obtained from a male donor with ankylosing spondylitis. The bases are TGTGCCAGCAGCCCCTTATCCCGGCGGGAGGGACTCTACGAGCAGTACTTC. This is translated as CASSPLSRREGLYEQYF.